What follows are 15 T cell receptor beta chains derived from one specimen sequenced in a study of CD4 and CD8 cells across lung adenocarcinoma regions. One entry per CDR3 protein results from TCRdb running MiXCR on the PCR reads. The table has around 25,000 distinct CDR3 sequences, roughly half seen once. The source material was CD8+ T cells from the center of a lung tumor. Receptor source: a male donor with lung adenocarcinoma. The CD4 and CD8 labels of this study may be unreliable.

This clonotype appeared many times. This chain connects TRBV27 to TRBJ1-2; 7 nucleotides line up with TRBD1. Germline loops: CDR1 MNHEY, CDR2 SMNVEV (reference sequence). The CDR3 consists of 15 residues. J was trimmed by 1 base and V by 0 bases; bases with no gene match: 2. This CDR3 is CASSLSAGGNYGYTF. The DNA of the CDR3 is TGTGCCAGCAGTTTATCGGCAGGGGGTAACTATGGCTACACCTTC.

Remarks on this clonotype: One junction end disagrees with the germline gene, perhaps due to a read error. The rearrangement joins TRBV4-1 to TRBJ2-5; TRBD1 matches 7 bases. The germline V gene encodes CDR1 MGHRA and CDR2 YSYEKL. The CDR3 runs 15 residues. In DNA, the CDR3 is TGCGCCAGGAGCCTAGGGGGCGTGAACCCAGAGACCCAGTATTTC. This sequence encodes CARSLGGVNPETQYF.

The genes are TRBV11-2 and TRBJ2-1; 9 bases match TRBD2. There are 17 residues in the CDR3. With V trimmed by 1 base and J by 1 base, 5 bases remained unmatched. Germline V gene lookup returns CDR1 SGHAT and CDR2 FQNNGV. CDR3 region: CASSLGGGRGSYNEQFF. CDR3 sequence (DNA): TGTGCCAGCAGCTTAGGGGGCGGGAGGGGGTCCTACAATGAGCAGTTCTTC.

This sequence joins TRBV10-3 and TRBJ2-4; D is possibly TRBD2 (7 bases). CDR1 ENHRY and CDR2 SYGVKD come from the germline V gene. This CDR3 has 16 residues. The CDR3: CVCRDEGGGHQNTQYF. CDR3 DNA: TGTGTGTGCCGCGATGAGGGGGGGGGCCACCAAAATACGCAGTACTTC.

This clonotype was recorded many times. The V call is TRBV28, the J call TRBJ2-5; 9 nucleotides match TRBD1. Per germline, CDR1 MDHEN and CDR2 SYDVKM. The CDR3 spans 14 residues. Losses at the gene ends were 10 bases for V and 5 bases for J; bases not matched to a gene: 11. For the CDR3, the DNA is TGTGCCACCGCTTCCGTCGGACAGGGGGAGACCCAGTACTTC. This gives the protein CATASVGQGETQYF.

This clonotype was detected only a few times. The chain joins TRBV6-1 to TRBJ2-2; 12 bases map to TRBD1. Germline values: CDR1 MNHNS, CDR2 SASEGT. Unmatched junction bases numbered 8, after V lost 8 bases and J lost 4 bases. This CDR3 comprises 16 residues. The CDR3 sequence: CASSRGTGGGTGELFF. The DNA of the CDR3 is TGTGCCAGCTCCCGAGGGACAGGGGGCGGCACCGGGGAGCTGTTTTTT.

This rearrangement joins TRBV6-1 to TRBJ2-3; D assignment may be TRBD1 or TRBD2 (6 bases each). The assigned J gene may be wrong: the sequence end matches TRBJ2-7 better. The CDR3 is 14 residues long. From germline, CDR1 is MNHNS and CDR2 SASEGT. The CDR3 loop is CAGSGRRDKDTQYF. DNA of the CDR3: TGTGCGGGCAGCGGGCGGCGGGACAAAGATACGCAGTACTTC.

This clonotype was observed at least ten times. The chain is built from TRBV10-3 and TRBJ2-3, with TRBD2 as a possible D gene (6 bases). The length of the CDR3 is 17 residues. Trimming shortened V by 11 bases and J by 2 bases, and 26 bases separated the two germline ends. CDR1 and CDR2 from the germline V gene are ENHRY and SYGVKD. The CDR3 bases are TGTGCCTCCAGGGCTTTATCCGGGACTGGGGACACAGATACGCAGTATTTT. It is translated as CASRALSGTGDTDTQYF.

The chain couples TRBV27 to TRBJ2-4, with 8 positions matching TRBD2. The CDR3 totals 16 residues. J was trimmed by 12 bases and V by 5 bases; bases with no gene match: 18. CDR1 MNHEY and CDR2 SMNVEV come from the germline V gene (reference sequence). CDR3 sequence (DNA): TGTGCCAGCAGTGTCGCGGGGGGCGGGAGAGAAGACACTCAGTACTTC. It specifies CASSVAGGGREDTQYF.

This CDR3 is CASRARGGGVGQETQYF. The CDR3 region has the DNA TGTGCCAGCAGGGCCAGGGGGGGGGGGGTGGGACAAGAGACCCAGTACTTC. The chain links TRBV27 to TRBJ2-1; D possibly matches TRBD1 or TRBD2 (7 bases each). The tail of the sequence fits TRBJ2-5 better, so the J call may be wrong. This CDR3 region has 17 residues. Looked up from germline, CDR1 is MNHEY and CDR2 is SMNVEV (reference sequence).

The genes are TRBV6-1 and TRBJ2-3; TRBD1 matches at 8 bases. Per the germline V gene, CDR1 is MNHNS and CDR2 is SASEGT. The CDR3 sequence is 15 residues long. J gave up 5 bases and V 4 bases, and 8 bases lay outside the gene matches. The CDR3 DNA reads TGTGCCAGCAGTGGACGGACAGGGCAGGGAGATACGCAGTATTTT. It encodes CASSGRTGQGDTQYF.

This clonotype was seen many times. The chain is built from TRBV6-1 and TRBJ2-2, with 11 nucleotides matching TRBD1. In germline, CDR1 is MNHNS, CDR2 SASEGT. This CDR3 has 11 amino acids. Trimming took 8 bases from V and 12 from J; bases not matched to a gene: 2. CDR3 nucleotides: TGTGCCAGCGGACAGGGGGCAAAGCTGTTTTTT. Translating gives CASGQGAKLFF.

The rearrangement uses TRBV15 and TRBJ2-1; 9 bases align to TRBD1. V lost 0 bases and J lost 9; bases outside the gene matches: 9. From germline, CDR1 is LNHNV and CDR2 YYDKDF (reference sequence). The CDR3 contains 16 residues. The CDR3 DNA is TGTGCCACCAGCAGAGACGAATTGACAGGGGGTAGTGAGCAGTTCTTC. This gives the protein CATSRDELTGGSEQFF.

This clonotype is a singleton in its sample. The chain combines TRBV27 with TRBJ1-1; maybe TRBD1 (5 bases). The CDR3 is 13 amino acids. The V gene lost 2 bases and the J gene lost 7 bases, with 11 bases spanning the gap. Germline loops: CDR1 MNHEY, CDR2 SMNVEV (reference sequence). The chain's CDR3 is CASSLMLGDEAFF. The CDR3 nucleotides read TGTGCCAGCAGTTTAATGTTAGGGGATGAAGCTTTCTTT.

The genes are TRBV28 and TRBJ2-1; 12 positions match TRBD1. Germline CDR1 MDHEN, CDR2 SYDVKM. The CDR3 is 15 residues long. The J segment lost 8 bases and the V segment lost 7 bases, leaving 9 bases of the junction unmatched. This CDR3 reads CASTLPGQGADEQFF. The CDR3 DNA reads as TGTGCCAGCACCTTACCGGGACAGGGGGCCGATGAGCAGTTCTTC.